This T cell receptor (beta chain) was recorded in a study of monozygotic twins with inflammatory bowel disease. Broader study findings: For IBD patients, clonotypes shared with others were fewer than for healthy twins, especially with disease activity. Among IBD patients, TCRbeta diversity (inverse Simpson) was lower than in healthy co-twins.

The CDR3 totals 15 residues. Roughly 3,500 ng of total RNA went into each TCR library. TCRdb re-analyzed the 5' RACE reads; it lists each CDR3 protein once, without DNA. The repertoire shows fewer than 550,000 distinct CDR3 sequences; the top ten hold roughly 2.5%. For every donor, one blood sample of roughly 2.6 ml was drawn. Concerning this clonotype: Its matching antigen is unknown.

The rearrangement links TRBV12-3 or TRBV12-4 to TRBJ2-5; TCRdb's D call of TRBD1 is untestable without DNA. The sequenced sample was blood. This clonotype originated in a human donor with ulcerative colitis or Crohn's disease, or a healthy co-twin of an affected twin (not recorded which). CDR3 residues: CASSSLQGKQETQYF.